These 2 T cell receptor beta chains were sequenced from one sample in a study of cytomegalovirus exposure and HLA in healthy donors. It was with 60 Vbeta and 13 Jbeta primers that the PCR ran. Sequenced by immunoSEQ multiplex PCR; TCRdb stores in-frame clones only, minus some. The table lists 110,000 to 150,000 clones, 75% to 90% of them singletons. The specimen sequenced was PBMCs. These TCRs come from a female donor in good health and CMV-seronegative.

V is TRBV19 and J is TRBJ1-3; no firm D call. Trimming shortened V by 3 bases and J by 2 bases, and 8 bases separated the two germline ends. The CDR3 runs 14 residues. Germline CDR1 is LNHDA and CDR2 is SQIVND (reference sequence). The CDR3 reads CASSIPGTGNTIYF. For the CDR3, the DNA is TGTGCCAGTAGTATCCCAGGTACTGGAAACACCATATATTTT.

The chain links TRBV7-9 to TRBJ2-3, with 7 bases matching TRBD1. Germline CDR1 and CDR2: SEHNR and FQNEAQ (reference sequence). With 6 bases clipped from V and 4 bases from J, the junction kept 10 bases outside the gene matches. This CDR3 has 15 amino acids. For the CDR3, the DNA is TGTGCCAGCAGACCTAGACAGGGATTCGCAGATACGCAGTATTTT. As protein: CASRPRQGFADTQYF. The full variable domain, in which reference TRBV7-9 and TRBJ2-3 provide the parts outside the CDR3, is DTGVSQNPRHKITKRGQNVTFRCDPISEHNRLYWYRQTLGQGPEFLTYFQNEAQLEKSRLLSDRFSAERPKGSFSTLEIQRTEQGDSAMYLCASRPRQGFADTQYFGPGTRLTVL.